This T cell receptor (beta chain) was identified in a study of a mutant IDH1 vaccine in newly diagnosed glioma. Study at large: Among treated patients, 62.5% were male and around 40% female, and mean age was about 40 years.

The length of the CDR3 is 14 residues. Trimming stripped 7 bases from V and 5 bases from J, with 15 bases between. The germline V gene has CDR1 LNHDA and CDR2 SQIVND (reference sequence). Regarding time point: week 5, during vaccination. Every vaccination contained 300 ug of the mutant IDH1 20-mer peptide and was paired with topical imiquimod. In regard to this clone: Its antigen remains unknown.

The table came from immunoSEQ multiplex PCR; TCRdb's copy has only in-frame clones and leaves some out. The table includes around 32,000 clones, 87% detected once. The sequencing here drew on peripheral blood mononuclear cells (PBMCs), taken from a glioma patient whose treatment included an IDH1 peptide vaccine. The chain joins TRBV19 to TRBJ2-4; D may be TRBD1 or TRBD2 (5 bases each). The TCR sequence derives from a woman in her forties with glioma. Some clones in this sample may be carry-over from other donors' samples. The CDR3 DNA reads as TGTGCCAGTATATCCTCCCCGGGGCAAAACATTCAGTACTTC. This encodes CASISSPGQNIQYF.